This TCR beta chain came from a study of cytomegalovirus exposure and HLA in healthy donors. The study, taken as a whole, reports: Presence/absence analyses took donor sequencing depth as roughly uniform. Later analysis identified a missense DCLRE1C variant that was linked to TCR beta V- and J-gene trimming.

PCR employed 60 Vbeta and 13 Jbeta primers. The data were produced by immunoSEQ multiplex PCR, yet TCRdb's version contains in-frame clones alone and is incomplete. Among under 200,000 clones listed, roughly 79% were seen once. This clone was recorded a few times. Antigen specificity is unknown. Germline-derived CDR1 and CDR2 are ENHRY and SYGVKD. This CDR3 has 12 residues. V lost 3 bases and J lost 5, with 7 bases in between. The source material was PBMCs. The J gene is TRBJ2-5, the V gene TRBV10-3, with a tentative D call TRBD2 (5 bases). The origin of this receptor is a man aged 25 to 40 in good health and CMV-seronegative. The CDR3 spells CAISDSGETQYF. DNA for the CDR3: TGTGCCATCAGTGACTCGGGGGAGACCCAGTACTTC.